This T cell receptor (beta chain) was captured by sequencing in a study of vaccination effects on CD4 cells after COVID-19. In the study overall: Of the BNT162b2 and mRNA-1273 vaccines, participants received two doses of one or the other.

Overall study findings and caveats: Pronounced clonal contraction occurred in clones induced by infection and by vaccine late after vaccination.

Generated by immunoSEQ multiplex PCR, the TCRdb table keeps only in-frame clones and is missing some. Found here are 31,000 or so clones, less than 85% of them singletons; the top ten hold approximately 3.6%. Note on this clone: Its antigen is as yet unknown.

CD4+ T cells were isolated after around ten days of culture. Having tested negative for nucleocapsid antibodies, the vaccine recipients showed no prior SARS-CoV-2 infection. On day 3 and again on day 7, half the medium was replaced with IL-2 medium. Germline V CDR1 and CDR2: SEHNR, FQNEAQ (reference sequence). V lost 1 base to trimming and J lost 8 bases; unmatched junction nucleotides: 8. The CDR3 totals 16 residues. The receptor was isolated from a human donor who received a COVID-19 vaccine. V gene TRBV7-9 combines with J gene TRBJ1-4; 9 nucleotides match TRBD1. Sequenced material: CD4+ T cells from PBMCs cultured without peptide, taken before COVID-19 vaccination. The CDR3 is CASSLGYGGTGEKLFF. The CDR3 nucleotides are TGTGCCAGCAGCTTAGGTTACGGCGGGACAGGGGAAAAACTGTTTTTT.